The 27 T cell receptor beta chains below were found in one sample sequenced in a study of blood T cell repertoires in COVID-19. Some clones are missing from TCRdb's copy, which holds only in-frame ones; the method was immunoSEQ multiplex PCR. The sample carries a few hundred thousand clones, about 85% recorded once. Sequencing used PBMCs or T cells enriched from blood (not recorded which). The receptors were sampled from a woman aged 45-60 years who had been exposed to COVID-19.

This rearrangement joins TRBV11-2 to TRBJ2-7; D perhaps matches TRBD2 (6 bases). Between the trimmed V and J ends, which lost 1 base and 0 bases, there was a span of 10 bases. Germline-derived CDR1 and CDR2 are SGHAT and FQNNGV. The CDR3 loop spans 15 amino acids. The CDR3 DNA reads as TGTGCCAGCAGCTTAGGGAGGGGAACCTCCTACGAGCAGTACTTC. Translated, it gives CASSLGRGTSYEQYF.

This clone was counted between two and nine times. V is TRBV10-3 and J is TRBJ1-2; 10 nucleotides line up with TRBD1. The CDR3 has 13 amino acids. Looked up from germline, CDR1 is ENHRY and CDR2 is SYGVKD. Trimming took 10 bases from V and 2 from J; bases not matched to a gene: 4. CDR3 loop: CATEDRGNYGYTF. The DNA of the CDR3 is TGTGCCACCGAGGACAGGGGGAACTATGGCTACACCTTC.

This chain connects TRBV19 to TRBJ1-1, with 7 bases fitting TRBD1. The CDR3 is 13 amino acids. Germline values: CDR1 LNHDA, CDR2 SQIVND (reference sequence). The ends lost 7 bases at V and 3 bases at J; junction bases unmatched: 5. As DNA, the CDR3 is TGTGCCAGTACCTCCAGGGGGGACACTGAAGCTTTCTTT. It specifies CASTSRGDTEAFF.

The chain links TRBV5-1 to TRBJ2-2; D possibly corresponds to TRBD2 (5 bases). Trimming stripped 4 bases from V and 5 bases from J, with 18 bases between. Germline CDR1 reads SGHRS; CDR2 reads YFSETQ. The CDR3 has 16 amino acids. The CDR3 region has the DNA TGCGCCAGCAGCGCTTGGGGTGGACTTCAAACCGGGGAGCTGTTTTTT. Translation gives CASSAWGGLQTGELFF.

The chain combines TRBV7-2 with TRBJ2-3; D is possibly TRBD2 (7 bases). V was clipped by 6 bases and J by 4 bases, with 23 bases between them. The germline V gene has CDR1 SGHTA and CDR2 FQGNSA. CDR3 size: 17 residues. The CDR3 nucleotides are TGTGCCAGCAGTCCAAGGGGGGGACAAAGCTTATCAGATACGCAGTATTTT. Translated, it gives CASSPRGGQSLSDTQYF.

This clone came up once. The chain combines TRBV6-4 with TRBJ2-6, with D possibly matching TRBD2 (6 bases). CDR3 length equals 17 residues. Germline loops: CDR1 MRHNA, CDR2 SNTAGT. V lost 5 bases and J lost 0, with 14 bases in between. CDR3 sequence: CASSRESHLSGANVLTF. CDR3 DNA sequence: TGTGCCAGCAGTCGGGAGAGCCACCTCTCTGGGGCCAACGTCCTGACTTTC.

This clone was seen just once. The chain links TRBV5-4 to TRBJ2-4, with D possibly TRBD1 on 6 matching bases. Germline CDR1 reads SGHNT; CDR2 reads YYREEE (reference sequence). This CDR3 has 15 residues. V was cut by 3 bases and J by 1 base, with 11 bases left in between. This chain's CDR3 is CASSSRGQAKNIQYF. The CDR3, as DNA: TGTGCCAGCAGCTCGAGAGGACAGGCCAAAAACATTCAGTACTTC.

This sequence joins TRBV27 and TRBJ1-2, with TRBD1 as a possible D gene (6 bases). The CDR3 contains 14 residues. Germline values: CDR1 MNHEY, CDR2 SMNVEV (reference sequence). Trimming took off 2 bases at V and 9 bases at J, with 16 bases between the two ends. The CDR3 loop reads CASSLGPYRACYTF. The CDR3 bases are TGTGCCAGCAGTTTAGGTCCCTACAGGGCTTGCTACACCTTC.

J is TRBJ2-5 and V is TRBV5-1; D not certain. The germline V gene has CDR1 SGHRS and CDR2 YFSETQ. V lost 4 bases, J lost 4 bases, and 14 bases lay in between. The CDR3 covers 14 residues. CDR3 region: CASSPQRIGETQYF. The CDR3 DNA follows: TGCGCCAGCAGCCCCCAGAGGATAGGAGAGACCCAGTACTTC.

The CDR3 loop is CASSPTTGPGELFF. The CDR3 DNA is TGTGCCAGCAGCCCCACGACTGGCCCCGGGGAGCTGTTTTTT. The chain recombines TRBV11-2 with TRBJ2-2; D gene ambiguous. Per the germline V gene, CDR1 is SGHAT and CDR2 is FQNNGV. This CDR3 spans 14 amino acids. V lost 5 bases to trimming and J lost 6 bases, with 13 bases between them.

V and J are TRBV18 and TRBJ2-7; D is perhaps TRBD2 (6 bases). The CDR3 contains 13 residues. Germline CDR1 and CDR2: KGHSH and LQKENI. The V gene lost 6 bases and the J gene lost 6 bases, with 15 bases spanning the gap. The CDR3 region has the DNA TGTGCCAGCTCTCACGGAGGAGGGAGCGAGCAGTACTTC. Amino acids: CASSHGGGSEQYF.

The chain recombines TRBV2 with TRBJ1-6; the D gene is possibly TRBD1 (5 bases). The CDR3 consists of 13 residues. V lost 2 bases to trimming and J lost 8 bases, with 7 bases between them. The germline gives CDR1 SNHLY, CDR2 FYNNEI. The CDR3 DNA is TGTGCCAGCAGTGAATTCAGGGATTCACCCCTCCACTTT. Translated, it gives CASSEFRDSPLHF.

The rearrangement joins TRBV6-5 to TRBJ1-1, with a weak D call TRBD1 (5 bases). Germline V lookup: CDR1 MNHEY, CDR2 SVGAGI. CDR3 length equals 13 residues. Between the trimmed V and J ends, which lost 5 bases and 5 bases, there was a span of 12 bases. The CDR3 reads CASSRQFRTEAFF. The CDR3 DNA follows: TGTGCCAGCAGTCGACAGTTTAGAACTGAAGCTTTCTTT.

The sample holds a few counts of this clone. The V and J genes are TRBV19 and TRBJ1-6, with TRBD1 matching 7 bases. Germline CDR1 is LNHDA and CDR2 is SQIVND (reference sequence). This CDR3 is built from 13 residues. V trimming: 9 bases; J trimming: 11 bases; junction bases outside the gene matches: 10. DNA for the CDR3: TGTGCCAGCCATTACAGGGGAGAGACACCCCTCCACTTT. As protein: CASHYRGETPLHF.

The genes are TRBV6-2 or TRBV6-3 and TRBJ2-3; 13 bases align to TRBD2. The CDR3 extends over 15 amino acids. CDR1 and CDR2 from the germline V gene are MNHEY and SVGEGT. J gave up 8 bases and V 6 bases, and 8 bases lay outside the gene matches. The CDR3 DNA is TGTGCCAGCAGCCTCGGACTAGCGGGGGCCTCTACGCAGTATTTT. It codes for CASSLGLAGASTQYF.

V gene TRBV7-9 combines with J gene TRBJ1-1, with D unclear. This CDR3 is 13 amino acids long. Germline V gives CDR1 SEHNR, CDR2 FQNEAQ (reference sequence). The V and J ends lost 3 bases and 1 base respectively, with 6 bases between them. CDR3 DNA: TGTGCCAGCAGCTTGGCAGGGAACACTGAAGCTTTCTTT. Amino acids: CASSLAGNTEAFF. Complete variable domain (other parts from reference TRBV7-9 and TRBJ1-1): DTGVSQNPRHKITKRGQNVTFRCDPISEHNRLYWYRQTLGQGPEFLTYFQNEAQLEKSRLLSDRFSAERPKGSFSTLEIQRTEQGDSAMYLCASSLAGNTEAFFGQGTRLTVV.

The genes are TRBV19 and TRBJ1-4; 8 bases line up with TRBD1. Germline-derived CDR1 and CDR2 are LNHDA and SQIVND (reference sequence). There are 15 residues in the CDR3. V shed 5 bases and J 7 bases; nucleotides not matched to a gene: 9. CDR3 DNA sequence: TGTGCCAGTAGTCCCTCTCAGGGGGCTGGTGAAAAACTGTTTTTT. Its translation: CASSPSQGAGEKLFF.

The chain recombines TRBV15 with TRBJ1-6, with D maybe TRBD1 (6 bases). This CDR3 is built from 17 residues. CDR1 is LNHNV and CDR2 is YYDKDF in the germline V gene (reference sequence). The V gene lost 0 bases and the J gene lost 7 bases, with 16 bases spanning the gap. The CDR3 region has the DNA TGTGCCACCAGCAGAGACGAGGGAGGGGGAAGCAATTCACCCCTCCACTTT. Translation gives CATSRDEGGGSNSPLHF.

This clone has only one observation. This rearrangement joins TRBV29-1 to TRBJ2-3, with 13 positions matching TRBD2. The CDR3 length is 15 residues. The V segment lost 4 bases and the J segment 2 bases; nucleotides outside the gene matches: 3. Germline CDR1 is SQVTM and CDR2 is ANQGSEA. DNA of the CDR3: TGCAGCGTTGGAGGGACTAGCGGGGTCACAGATACGCAGTATTTT. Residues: CSVGGTSGVTDTQYF.

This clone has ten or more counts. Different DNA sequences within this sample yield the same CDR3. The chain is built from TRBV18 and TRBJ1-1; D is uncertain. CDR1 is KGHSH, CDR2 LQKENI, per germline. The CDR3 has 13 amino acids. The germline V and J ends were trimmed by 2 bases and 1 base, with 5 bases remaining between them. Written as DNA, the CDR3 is TGTGCCAGCTCACCAGAGGGGAACACTGAAGCTTTCTTT. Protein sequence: CASSPEGNTEAFF.

The DNA of the CDR3 is TGTGCCAGCAGCTCCCGGCGGATGGTTTTAGAGACCCAGTACTTC. Amino acids: CASSSRRMVLETQYF. V is TRBV7-9 and J is TRBJ2-5, with D unclear. Looked up from germline, CDR1 is SEHNR and CDR2 is FQNEAQ (reference sequence). V was pared by 4 bases and J by 4 bases, with 16 bases between. The CDR3 covers 15 residues.

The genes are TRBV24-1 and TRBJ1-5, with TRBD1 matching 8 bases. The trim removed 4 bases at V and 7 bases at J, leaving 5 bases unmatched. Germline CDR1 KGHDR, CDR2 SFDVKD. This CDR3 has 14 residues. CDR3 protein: CATSEDRVNQPQHF. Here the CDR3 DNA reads TGTGCCACCAGTGAGGACAGGGTGAACCAGCCCCAGCATTTT.

Written as DNA, the CDR3 is TGTGCCACCAGCAGCGACAGCAACACTGAAGCTTTCTTT. Its protein product is CATSSDSNTEAFF. This rearrangement joins TRBV15 to TRBJ1-1; possibly TRBD1 for D (5 bases). Germline-derived CDR1 and CDR2 are LNHNV and YYDKDF (reference sequence). The CDR3 sequence is 13 residues long. Trimming cost V 3 bases and J 2 bases, with 7 bases left between them.

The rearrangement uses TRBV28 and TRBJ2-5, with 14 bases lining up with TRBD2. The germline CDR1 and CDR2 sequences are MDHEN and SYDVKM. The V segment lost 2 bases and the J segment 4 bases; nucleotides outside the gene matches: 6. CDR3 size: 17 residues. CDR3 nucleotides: TGTGCCAGCAGTTTAAGGACTAGCGGGGGGCGGAGAGAGACCCAGTACTTC. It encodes CASSLRTSGGRRETQYF.

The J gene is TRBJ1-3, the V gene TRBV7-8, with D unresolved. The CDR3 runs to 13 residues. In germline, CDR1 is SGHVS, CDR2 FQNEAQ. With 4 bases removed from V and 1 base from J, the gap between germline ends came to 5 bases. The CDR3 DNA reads TGTGCCAGCAGCTCGAGATCTGGAAACACCATATATTTT. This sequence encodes CASSSRSGNTIYF.

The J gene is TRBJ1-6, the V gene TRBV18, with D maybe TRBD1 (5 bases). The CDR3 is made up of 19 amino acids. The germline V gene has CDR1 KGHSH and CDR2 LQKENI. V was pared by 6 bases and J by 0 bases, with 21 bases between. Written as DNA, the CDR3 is TGTGCCAGCTCCCATGGGGCCTACACGGAGAGCTCCTATAATTCACCCCTCCACTTT. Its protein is CASSHGAYTESSYNSPLHF.

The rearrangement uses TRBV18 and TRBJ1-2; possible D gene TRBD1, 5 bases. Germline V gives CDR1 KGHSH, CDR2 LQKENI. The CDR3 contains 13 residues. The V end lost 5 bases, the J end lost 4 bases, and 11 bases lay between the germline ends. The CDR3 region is CASSTGGSYGYTF. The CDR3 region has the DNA TGTGCCAGCTCAACGGGGGGAAGCTATGGCTACACCTTC.